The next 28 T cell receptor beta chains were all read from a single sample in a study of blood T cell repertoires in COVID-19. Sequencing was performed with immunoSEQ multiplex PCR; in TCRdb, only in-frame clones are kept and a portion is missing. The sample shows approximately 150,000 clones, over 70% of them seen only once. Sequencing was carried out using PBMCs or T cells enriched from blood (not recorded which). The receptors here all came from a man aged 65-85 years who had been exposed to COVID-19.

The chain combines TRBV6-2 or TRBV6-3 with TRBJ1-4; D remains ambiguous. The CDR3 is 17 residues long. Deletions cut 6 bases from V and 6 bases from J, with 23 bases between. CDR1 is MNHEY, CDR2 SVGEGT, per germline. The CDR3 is CASSHPRAPGAYEKLFF. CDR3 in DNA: TGTGCCAGCAGCCACCCCCGAGCGCCGGGAGCCTATGAAAAACTGTTTTTT.

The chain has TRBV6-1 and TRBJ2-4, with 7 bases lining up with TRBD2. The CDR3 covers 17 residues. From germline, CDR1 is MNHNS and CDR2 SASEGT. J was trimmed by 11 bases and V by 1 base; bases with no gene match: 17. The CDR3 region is CASSEDLGTGGTRLQYF. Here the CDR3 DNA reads TGTGCCAGCAGTGAAGATCTGGGTACGGGGGGAACTAGGCTTCAGTACTTC.

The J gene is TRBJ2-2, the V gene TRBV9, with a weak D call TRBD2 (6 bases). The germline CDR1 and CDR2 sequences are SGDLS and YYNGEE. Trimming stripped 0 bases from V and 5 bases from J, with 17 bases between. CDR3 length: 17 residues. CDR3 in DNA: TGTGCCAGCAGCGTAGCTGCGGGAAGTAGCTCTACCGGGGAGCTGTTTTTT. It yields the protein CASSVAAGSSSTGELFF.

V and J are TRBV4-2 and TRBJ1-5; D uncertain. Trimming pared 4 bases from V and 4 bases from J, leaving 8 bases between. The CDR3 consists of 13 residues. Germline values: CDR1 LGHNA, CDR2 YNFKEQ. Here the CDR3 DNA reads TGTGCCAGCAGCCTCACTTTTAATCAGCCCCAGCATTTT. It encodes CASSLTFNQPQHF.

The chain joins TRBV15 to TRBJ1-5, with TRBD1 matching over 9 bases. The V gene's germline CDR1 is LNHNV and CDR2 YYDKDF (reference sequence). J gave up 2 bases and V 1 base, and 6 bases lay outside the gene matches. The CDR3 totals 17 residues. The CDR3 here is CATSRAQGAGGNQPQHF. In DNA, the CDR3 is TGTGCCACCAGCAGAGCACAGGGGGCTGGGGGCAATCAGCCCCAGCATTTT. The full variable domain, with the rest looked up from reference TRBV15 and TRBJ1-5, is DAMVIQNPRYQVTQFGKPVTLSCSQTLNHNVMYWYQQKSSQAPKLLFHYYDKDFNNEADTPDNFQSRRPNTSFCFLDIRSPGLGDTAMYLCATSRAQGAGGNQPQHFGDGTRLSIL.

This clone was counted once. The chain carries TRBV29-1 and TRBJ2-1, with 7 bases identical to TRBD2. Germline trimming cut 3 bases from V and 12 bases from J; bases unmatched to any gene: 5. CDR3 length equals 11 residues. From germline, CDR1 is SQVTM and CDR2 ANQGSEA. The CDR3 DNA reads TGCAGCGTTGATGACCCGGGAGGGCAGTTCTTC. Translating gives CSVDDPGGQFF.

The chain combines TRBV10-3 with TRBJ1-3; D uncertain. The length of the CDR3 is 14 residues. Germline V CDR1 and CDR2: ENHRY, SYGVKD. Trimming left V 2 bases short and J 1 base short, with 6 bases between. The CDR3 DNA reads TGTGCCATCAGTGAGATCGGTTCTGGAAACACCATATATTTT. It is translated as CAISEIGSGNTIYF.

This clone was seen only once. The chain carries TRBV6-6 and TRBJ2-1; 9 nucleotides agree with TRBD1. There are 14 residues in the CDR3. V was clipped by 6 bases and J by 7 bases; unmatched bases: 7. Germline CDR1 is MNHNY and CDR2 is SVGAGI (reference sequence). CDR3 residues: CASRITGGTNEQFF. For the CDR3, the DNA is TGTGCCAGCAGGATTACAGGGGGCACGAATGAGCAGTTCTTC.

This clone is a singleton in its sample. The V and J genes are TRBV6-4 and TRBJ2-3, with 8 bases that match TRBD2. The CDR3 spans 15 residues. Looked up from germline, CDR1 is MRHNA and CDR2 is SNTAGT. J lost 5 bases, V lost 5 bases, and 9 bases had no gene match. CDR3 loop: CASSKGGGGQDTQYF. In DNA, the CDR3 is TGTGCCAGCAGTAAGGGAGGCGGGGGGCAAGATACGCAGTATTTT.

In DNA form, the CDR3 reads TGTGCCAGCAGTCCGCCGGGATGGGGAGTTGAGGGCTACACCTTC. Residues: CASSPPGWGVEGYTF. The chain combines TRBV25-1 with TRBJ1-2; no definite D call. The CDR3 extends over 15 amino acids. Germline assignment: CDR1 MGHDK and CDR2 SYGVNS. V was trimmed by 5 bases and J by 8 bases, leaving 21 bases between them.

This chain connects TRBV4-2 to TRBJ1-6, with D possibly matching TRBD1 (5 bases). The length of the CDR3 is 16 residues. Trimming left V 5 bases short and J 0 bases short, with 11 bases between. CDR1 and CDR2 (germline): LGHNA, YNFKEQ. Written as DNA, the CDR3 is TGTGCCAGCAGCGGATACAGGAGCTCCTATAATTCACCCCTCCACTTT. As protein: CASSGYRSSYNSPLHF.

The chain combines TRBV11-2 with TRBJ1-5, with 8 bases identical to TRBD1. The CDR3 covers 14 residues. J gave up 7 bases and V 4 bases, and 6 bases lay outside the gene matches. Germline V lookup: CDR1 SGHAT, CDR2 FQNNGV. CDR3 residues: CASSSGRGRQPQHF. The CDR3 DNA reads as TGTGCCAGCAGCTCCGGCAGGGGGCGGCAGCCCCAGCATTTT.

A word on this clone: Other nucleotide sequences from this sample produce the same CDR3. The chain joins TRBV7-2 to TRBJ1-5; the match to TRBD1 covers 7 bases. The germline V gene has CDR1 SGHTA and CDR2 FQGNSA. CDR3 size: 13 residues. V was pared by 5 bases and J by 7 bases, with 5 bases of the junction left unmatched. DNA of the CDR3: TGTGCCAGCAGCCGTGACAGGGACCAGCCCCAGCATTTT. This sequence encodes CASSRDRDQPQHF. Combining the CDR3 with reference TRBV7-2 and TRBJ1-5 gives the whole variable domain GAGVSQSPSNKVTEKGKDVELRCDPISGHTALYWYRQSLGQGLEFLIYFQGNSAPDKSGLPSDRFSAERTGGSVSTLTIQRTQQEDSAVYLCASSRDRDQPQHFGDGTRLSIL.

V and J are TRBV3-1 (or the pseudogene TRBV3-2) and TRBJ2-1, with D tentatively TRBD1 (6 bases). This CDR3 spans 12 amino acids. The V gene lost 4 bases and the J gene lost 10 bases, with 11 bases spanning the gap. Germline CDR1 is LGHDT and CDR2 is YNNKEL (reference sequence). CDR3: CASSPTDREQFF. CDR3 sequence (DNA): TGTGCCAGCAGCCCCACCGACAGGGAGCAGTTCTTC.

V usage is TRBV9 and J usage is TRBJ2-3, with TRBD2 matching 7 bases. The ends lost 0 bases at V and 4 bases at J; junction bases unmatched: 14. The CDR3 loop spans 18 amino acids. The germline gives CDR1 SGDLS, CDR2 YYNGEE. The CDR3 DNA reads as TGTGCCAGCAGCGTAGTGGCTAGCGGTCTCCGGGGCGCAGATACGCAGTATTTT. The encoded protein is CASSVVASGLRGADTQYF.

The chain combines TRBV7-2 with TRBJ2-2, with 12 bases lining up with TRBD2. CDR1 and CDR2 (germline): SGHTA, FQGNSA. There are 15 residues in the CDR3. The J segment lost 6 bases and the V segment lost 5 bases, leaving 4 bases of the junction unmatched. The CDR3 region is CASSMGLAGSGELFF. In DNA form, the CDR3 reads TGTGCCAGCAGCATGGGACTAGCGGGTTCCGGGGAGCTGTTTTTT.

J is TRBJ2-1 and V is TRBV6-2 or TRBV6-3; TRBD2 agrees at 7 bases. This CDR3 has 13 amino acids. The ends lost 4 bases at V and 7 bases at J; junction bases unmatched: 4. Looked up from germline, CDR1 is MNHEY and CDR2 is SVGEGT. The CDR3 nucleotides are TGTGCCAGCAGTTGGACTAGAGGTAATGAGCAGTTCTTC. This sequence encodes CASSWTRGNEQFF.

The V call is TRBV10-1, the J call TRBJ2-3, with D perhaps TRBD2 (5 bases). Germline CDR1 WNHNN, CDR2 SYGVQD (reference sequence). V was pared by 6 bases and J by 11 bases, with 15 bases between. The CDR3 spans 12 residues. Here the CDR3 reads CASSLRPREQYF. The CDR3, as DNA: TGCGCCAGCAGCCTAAGGCCCCGGGAGCAGTATTTT.

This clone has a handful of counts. The CDR3 loop reads CASSIDLRGRTEAFF. The CDR3 coding sequence is TGTGCCAGTAGTATAGATCTAAGGGGGCGGACTGAAGCTTTCTTT. The chain uses TRBV19 and TRBJ1-1; the match to TRBD1 covers 7 bases. Per germline, CDR1 LNHDA and CDR2 SQIVND (reference sequence). The CDR3 is 15 residues long. The trim removed 0 bases at V and 5 bases at J, leaving 6 bases unmatched. Looking up the rest from reference TRBV19 and TRBJ1-1 gives the full variable domain: DGGITQSPKYLFRKEGQNVTLSCEQNLNHDAMYWYRQDPGQGLRLIYYSQIVNDFQKGDIAEGYSVSREKKESFPLTVTSAQKNPTAFYLCASSIDLRGRTEAFFGQGTRLTVV.

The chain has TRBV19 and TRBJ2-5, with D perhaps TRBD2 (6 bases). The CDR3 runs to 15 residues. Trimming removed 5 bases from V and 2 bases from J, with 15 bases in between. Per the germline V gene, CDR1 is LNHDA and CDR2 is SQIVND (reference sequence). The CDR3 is CASSQGGLKQETQYF. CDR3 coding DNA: TGTGCCAGTAGTCAGGGAGGCCTAAAGCAAGAGACCCAGTACTTC. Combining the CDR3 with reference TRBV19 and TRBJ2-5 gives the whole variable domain DGGITQSPKYLFRKEGQNVTLSCEQNLNHDAMYWYRQDPGQGLRLIYYSQIVNDFQKGDIAEGYSVSREKKESFPLTVTSAQKNPTAFYLCASSQGGLKQETQYFGPGTRLLVL.

The CDR3 DNA follows: TGTGCCAGCAGCCCCGGGGTAGCGACAGATACGCAGTATTTT. This sequence encodes CASSPGVATDTQYF. This chain joins TRBV7-2 and TRBJ2-3, with D perhaps TRBD2 (5 bases). Trimming took off 5 bases at V and 3 bases at J, with 12 bases between the two ends. From germline, CDR1 is SGHTA and CDR2 FQGNSA. This CDR3 has 14 residues.

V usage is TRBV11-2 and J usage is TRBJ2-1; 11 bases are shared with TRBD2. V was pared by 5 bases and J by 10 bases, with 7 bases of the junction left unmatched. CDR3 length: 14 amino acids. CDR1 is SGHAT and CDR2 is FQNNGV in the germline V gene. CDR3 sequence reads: CASSRIAGGKEQFF. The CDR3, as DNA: TGTGCCAGCAGCCGGATAGCGGGGGGGAAGGAGCAGTTCTTC.

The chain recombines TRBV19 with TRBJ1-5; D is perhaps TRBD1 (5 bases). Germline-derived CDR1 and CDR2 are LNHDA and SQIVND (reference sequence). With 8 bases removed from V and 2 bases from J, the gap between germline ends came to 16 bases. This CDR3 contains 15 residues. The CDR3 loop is CASLPTIGGNQPQHF. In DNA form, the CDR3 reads TGTGCCAGTCTGCCAACCATAGGGGGCAATCAGCCCCAGCATTTT.

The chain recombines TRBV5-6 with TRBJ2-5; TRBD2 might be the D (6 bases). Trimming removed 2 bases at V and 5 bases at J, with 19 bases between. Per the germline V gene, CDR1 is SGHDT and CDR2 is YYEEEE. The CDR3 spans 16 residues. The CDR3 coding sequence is TGTGCCAGCAGCTTTTTTGGTAACGGGGGTAGGGAGACCCAGTACTTC. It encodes CASSFFGNGGRETQYF.

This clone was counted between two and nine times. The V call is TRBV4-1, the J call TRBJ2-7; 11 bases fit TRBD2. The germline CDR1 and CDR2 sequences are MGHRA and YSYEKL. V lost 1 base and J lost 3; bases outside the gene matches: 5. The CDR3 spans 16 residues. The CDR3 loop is CASSQAGTSGSYEQYF. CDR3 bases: TGCGCCAGCAGCCAAGCGGGGACTAGCGGTAGCTACGAGCAGTACTTC.

CDR3: CASTSDWNTEAFF. The DNA for the CDR3 is TGTGCCAGCACCTCCGACTGGAACACTGAAGCTTTCTTT. The rearrangement links TRBV12-3 or TRBV12-4 to TRBJ1-1; no clear D. Trimming pared 7 bases from V and 1 base from J, leaving 10 bases between. The CDR3 has 13 amino acids.

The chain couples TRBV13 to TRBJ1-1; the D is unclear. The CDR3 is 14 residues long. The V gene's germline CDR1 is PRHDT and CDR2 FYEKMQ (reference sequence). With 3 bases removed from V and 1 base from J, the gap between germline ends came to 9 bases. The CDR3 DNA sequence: TGTGCCAGCAGCTTTCGAACAGAGAACACTGAAGCTTTCTTT. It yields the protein CASSFRTENTEAFF.

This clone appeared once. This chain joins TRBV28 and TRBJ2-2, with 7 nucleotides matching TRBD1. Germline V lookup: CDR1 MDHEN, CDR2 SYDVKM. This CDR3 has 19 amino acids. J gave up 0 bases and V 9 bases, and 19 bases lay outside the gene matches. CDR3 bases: TGTGCCAGTAGTCTTCTCGTTGGGACAGCTCAACCGAACACCGGGGAGCTGTTTTTT. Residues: CASSLLVGTAQPNTGELFF.